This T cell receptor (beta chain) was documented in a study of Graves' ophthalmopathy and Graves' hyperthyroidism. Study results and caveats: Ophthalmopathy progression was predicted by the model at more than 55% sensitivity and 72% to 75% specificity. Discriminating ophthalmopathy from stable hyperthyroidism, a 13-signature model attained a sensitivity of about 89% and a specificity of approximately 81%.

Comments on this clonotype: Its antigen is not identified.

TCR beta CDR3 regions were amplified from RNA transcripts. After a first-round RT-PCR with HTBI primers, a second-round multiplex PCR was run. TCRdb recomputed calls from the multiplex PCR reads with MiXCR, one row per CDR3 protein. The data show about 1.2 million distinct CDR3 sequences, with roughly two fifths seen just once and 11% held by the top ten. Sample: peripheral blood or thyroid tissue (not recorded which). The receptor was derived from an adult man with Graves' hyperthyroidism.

CDR3: CASSYRATGTEAFF. CDR3 DNA sequence: TGTGCCAGCAGTTACCGGGCGACGGGGACTGAAGCTTTCTTT. The rearrangement uses TRBV6-5 and TRBJ1-1; D gene unclear. Germline V gene sequence: CDR1 MNHEY, CDR2 SVGAGI. The V end was cut by 2 bases, the J end by 5 bases, with 12 bases between. The CDR3 contains 14 residues.